The 27 T cell receptor beta chains below were found in one sample sequenced in a study of blood T cell repertoires in COVID-19. This table comes from immunoSEQ multiplex PCR, and its TCRdb copy is limited to in-frame clones, with some not included. The table shows approximately 180,000 clones, with 80% to 90% occurring only once. Sequenced sample: peripheral blood. Every receptor here comes from a human donor with active or convalescent COVID-19. The donor label of this sample is uncertain.

This chain connects TRBV30 to TRBJ2-5; tentatively, D is TRBD1 (5 bases). Between the trimmed V and J ends, which lost 1 base and 1 base, there was a span of 13 bases. Germline V gene data show CDR1 as GTSNPN and CDR2 as SVGIG (reference sequence). This CDR3 spans 15 amino acids. The CDR3 is CAWSESGLAQETQYF. CDR3 sequence (DNA): TGTGCCTGGAGTGAGTCAGGGTTGGCCCAAGAGACCCAGTACTTC.

The chain joins TRBV6-2 or TRBV6-3 to TRBJ2-7; a possible D gene is TRBD1 (6 bases). The germline gives CDR1 MNHEY, CDR2 SVGEGT. Between the trimmed V and J ends, which lost 2 bases and 2 bases, there was a span of 10 bases. The CDR3 is 14 amino acids. The CDR3 sequence: CASSYGQGTYEQYF. DNA for the CDR3: TGTGCCAGCAGTTACGGTCAGGGGACCTACGAGCAGTACTTC.

The J gene is TRBJ1-5, the V gene TRBV28; D ambiguous. There are 12 residues in the CDR3. The germline V and J ends were trimmed by 7 bases and 1 base, with 5 bases remaining between them. The germline CDR1 and CDR2 sequences are MDHEN and SYDVKM. CDR3 bases: TGTGCCAGCATTGGCAGCAATCAGCCCCAGCATTTT. This translates into CASIGSNQPQHF.

The rearrangement joins TRBV6-5 to TRBJ1-5; 8 bases map to TRBD1. This CDR3 region has 15 residues. Germline lookup yields CDR1 MNHEY and CDR2 SVGAGI. Losses at the gene ends were 5 bases for V and 7 bases for J; bases not matched to a gene: 10. The CDR3: CASSLLPGGLQPQHF. CDR3 nucleotides: TGTGCCAGCAGTCTCCTCCCAGGGGGCTTACAGCCCCAGCATTTT.

CDR3 sequence (DNA): TGTGCCAGCAGCCCTTCCGGGACAGCTGAAGCTTTCTTT. It is translated as CASSPSGTAEAFF. V gene TRBV3-1 (or the pseudogene TRBV3-2) combines with J gene TRBJ1-1; 7 bases align to TRBD1. CDR1 is LGHDT and CDR2 is YNNKEL in the germline V gene (reference sequence). The CDR3 consists of 13 residues. With V trimmed by 4 bases and J by 6 bases, 5 bases remained unmatched.

The gene calls are TRBV7-2 and TRBJ2-1; tentative D call: TRBD2 (6 bases). The V and J ends lost 5 bases and 9 bases respectively, with 17 bases between them. Germline V gives CDR1 SGHTA, CDR2 FQGNSA. There are 14 residues in the CDR3. The CDR3 loop is CASSPGAPVGEQFF. Written as DNA, the CDR3 is TGTGCCAGCAGCCCGGGAGCTCCTGTGGGTGAGCAGTTCTTC.

The rearrangement joins TRBV18 to TRBJ2-5, with D possibly TRBD2 on 5 matching bases. Deletions cut 4 bases from V and 2 bases from J, with 8 bases between. The CDR3 loop spans 13 amino acids. The germline V gene encodes CDR1 KGHSH and CDR2 LQKENI. The CDR3 DNA is TGTGCCAGCTCACTGCCGGGACAAGAGACCCAGTACTTC. Its translation: CASSLPGQETQYF.

V usage is TRBV2 and J usage is TRBJ2-4, with 7 bases aligning to TRBD1. The CDR3 is 15 amino acids. Per the germline V gene, CDR1 is SNHLY and CDR2 is FYNNEI. Trimming cost V 8 bases and J 0 bases; bases outside gene matches: 7. CDR3 nucleotides: TGTGCCAGCGGCTTACAGGGGCTAGCCAAAAACATTCAGTACTTC. Its protein is CASGLQGLAKNIQYF.

The chain uses TRBV6-2 or TRBV6-3 and TRBJ2-6; no reliable D call. The germline V gene has CDR1 MNHEY and CDR2 SVGEGT. This CDR3 contains 13 residues. Between the trimmed V and J ends, which lost 4 bases and 4 bases, there was a span of 5 bases. CDR3 amino acids: CASSWPGANVLTF. CDR3 nucleotide sequence: TGTGCCAGCAGTTGGCCCGGGGCCAACGTCCTGACTTTC.

The gene calls are TRBV5-1 and TRBJ1-4; D gene unclear. Trimming shortened V by 0 bases and J by 0 bases, and 9 bases separated the two germline ends. Germline V CDR1 and CDR2: SGHRS, YFSETQ. This CDR3 is built from 16 residues. CDR3 in amino acids: CASSLDGRATNEKLFF. CDR3 sequence (DNA): TGCGCCAGCAGCTTGGACGGGAGGGCAACTAATGAAAAACTGTTTTTT. Together with reference TRBV5-1 and TRBJ1-4, the CDR3 gives the full variable domain: KAGVTQTPRYLIKTRGQQVTLSCSPISGHRSVSWYQQTPGQGLQFLFEYFSETQRNKGNFPGRFSGRQFSNSRSEMNVSTLELGDSALYLCASSLDGRATNEKLFFGSGTQLSVL.

The chain joins TRBV3-1 (or the pseudogene TRBV3-2) to TRBJ1-5; D gene unclear. Germline V gene lookup returns CDR1 LGHDT and CDR2 YNNKEL (reference sequence). Trimming cost V 2 bases and J 7 bases, with 15 bases left between them. The CDR3 totals 15 residues. CDR3 sequence: CASSQKGGSGQPQHF. CDR3 DNA: TGTGCCAGCAGCCAAAAAGGAGGGTCGGGGCAGCCCCAGCATTTT.

The chain carries TRBV7-8 and TRBJ2-3; 9 bases line up with TRBD2. J lost 6 bases, V lost 1 base, and 14 bases had no gene match. Germline V gene sequence: CDR1 SGHVS, CDR2 FQNEAQ. The CDR3 totals 18 residues. The CDR3 loop reads CASSLGPSEGLASDTQYF. DNA of the CDR3: TGTGCCAGCAGCTTAGGACCCTCGGAGGGACTAGCCTCCGATACGCAGTATTTT.

A word on this clone: Since the CDR3 does not end with the conserved phenylalanine or tryptophan, this likely comes from a read error. The DNA is omitted, as the CDR3 cannot be located on it reliably, and the CDR3 follows TCRdb's listing. The CDR3 region is CASSRDRFNL. This sequence joins TRBV25-1 and TRBJ1-4; the table's D call, TRBD1, has no DNA check behind it. Germline V lookup: CDR1 MGHDK, CDR2 SYGVNS. A total of 10 residues make up the CDR3, ends included.

In this sample, this clone turned up a few times. CDR3 protein: CASTLESGRETQYF. In DNA, the CDR3 is TGTGCCAGCACTCTGGAATCCGGCAGGGAGACCCAGTACTTC. The chain employs TRBV2 and TRBJ2-5; D ambiguous. Germline CDR1 is SNHLY and CDR2 is FYNNEI. CDR3 length equals 14 residues. Trimming cost V 7 bases and J 5 bases, with 17 bases left between them. The full variable domain, with the rest looked up from reference TRBV2 and TRBJ2-5, is EPEVTQTPSHQVTQMGQEVILRCVPISNHLYFYWYRQILGQKVEFLVSFYNNEISEKSEIFDDQFSVERPDGSNFTLKIRSTKLEDSAMYFCASTLESGRETQYFGPGTRLLVL.

In this sample, this clone turned up once. This chain joins TRBV5-1 and TRBJ2-3, with 11 bases identical to TRBD2. Germline-derived CDR1 and CDR2 are SGHRS and YFSETQ. This CDR3 has 17 amino acids. Unmatched junction bases numbered 8, after V lost 1 base and J lost 4 bases. CDR3 sequence: CASSLWLAGGGADTQYF. The DNA for the CDR3 is TGCGCCAGCAGCTTGTGGCTAGCGGGAGGAGGGGCAGATACGCAGTATTTT.

The V call is TRBV4-3, the J call TRBJ2-4; 9 nucleotides align to TRBD2. Germline V lookup: CDR1 LGHNA, CDR2 YSLEER. The CDR3 has 16 amino acids. Trimming cost V 0 bases and J 9 bases; bases outside gene matches: 9. The CDR3 bases are TGCGCCAGCAGCCAAGATTCGGCGGGGGGGTCGGGCATTCAGTACTTC. Its protein product is CASSQDSAGGSGIQYF.

This clone was seen a handful of times. V usage is TRBV18 and J usage is TRBJ2-5; 11 nucleotides match TRBD2. The CDR3 loop spans 20 amino acids. The V gene's germline CDR1 is KGHSH and CDR2 LQKENI. Trimming removed 8 bases from V and 2 bases from J; junction bases left unmatched: 22. The CDR3 protein is CASRPKRLTETSGKQETQYF. In DNA, the CDR3 is TGTGCCAGCAGACCGAAAAGGTTAACGGAGACTAGCGGGAAGCAAGAGACCCAGTACTTC.

The chain has TRBV7-2 and TRBJ2-7, with D possibly matching TRBD1 (6 bases). V was pared by 5 bases and J by 2 bases, with 16 bases between. The germline V gene has CDR1 SGHTA and CDR2 FQGNSA. The CDR3 has 15 amino acids. The CDR3 region has the DNA TGTGCCAGCAGCCTAGACCAGGGGCTAACCTACGAGCAGTACTTC. Amino acid sequence: CASSLDQGLTYEQYF.

The gene calls are TRBV30 and TRBJ2-5, with 8 bases matching TRBD1. The CDR3 is 14 amino acids. Germline values: CDR1 GTSNPN, CDR2 SVGIG (reference sequence). The J segment lost 5 bases and the V segment lost 2 bases, leaving 7 bases of the junction unmatched. The CDR3 DNA reads TGTGCCTGGAGTCCCGTCGACAGGGGCGAGACCCAGTACTTC. Translated: CAWSPVDRGETQYF.

V and J are TRBV7-2 and TRBJ2-1; TRBD1 aligns across 7 bases. The CDR3 loop spans 15 amino acids. Unmatched junction bases numbered 7, after V lost 3 bases and J lost 5 bases. Germline V gene lookup returns CDR1 SGHTA and CDR2 FQGNSA. CDR3 sequence reads: CASSFVQGTHNEQFF. The CDR3 coding sequence is TGTGCCAGCAGCTTCGTACAGGGGACACACAATGAGCAGTTCTTC.

The chain is built from TRBV7-9 and TRBJ2-7; TRBD1 might be the D (5 bases). Germline CDR1 and CDR2: SEHNR and FQNEAQ (reference sequence). The CDR3 totals 13 residues. V lost 5 bases, J lost 5 bases, and 13 bases lay in between. The CDR3 DNA reads TGTGCCAGCAGCCTGAACCAGGGCCACGAGCAGTACTTC. Translation gives CASSLNQGHEQYF.

The chain joins TRBV19 to TRBJ1-2; D is possibly TRBD1 (6 bases). The germline V gene has CDR1 LNHDA and CDR2 SQIVND (reference sequence). The CDR3 is made up of 13 amino acids. Trimming shortened V by 4 bases and J by 8 bases, and 14 bases separated the two germline ends. The CDR3 reads CASSNQGRVGYTF. The CDR3 DNA reads as TGTGCCAGTAGTAACCAGGGGAGGGTGGGCTACACCTTC.

This clone was seen a single time. The chain recombines TRBV5-4 with TRBJ2-5; TRBD2 aligns across 8 bases. The CDR3 length is 17 residues. CDR1 and CDR2 (germline): SGHNT, YYREEE (reference sequence). The V gene end was trimmed by 3 bases and the J gene end by 2 bases; junction bases not matched to a gene: 12. In DNA form, the CDR3 reads TGTGCCAGCAGCTCCCAGCTCGGGGGGGGTCTGCAAGAGACCCAGTACTTC. Its translation is CASSSQLGGGLQETQYF.

This clone occurred a few times. The chain couples TRBV4-3 to TRBJ2-2; perhaps TRBD2 as D (6 bases). Trimming removed 7 bases from V and 6 bases from J, with 12 bases in between. The CDR3 totals 13 residues. CDR1 LGHNA and CDR2 YSLEER come from the germline V gene. The CDR3 DNA sequence: TGCGCCAGCAAGAAAAGGGAGGCCGGGGAGCTGTTTTTT. It yields the protein CASKKREAGELFF.

The chain links TRBV5-1 to TRBJ2-1; weak D call: TRBD2 (5 bases). Germline V CDR1 and CDR2: SGHRS, YFSETQ. Trimming cost V 0 bases and J 0 bases, with 10 bases left between them. This CDR3 region has 16 residues. CDR3 nucleotide sequence: TGCGCCAGCAGCTTGGATCGACTAAGCTCCTACAATGAGCAGTTCTTC. Translated: CASSLDRLSSYNEQFF.

This rearrangement joins TRBV30 to TRBJ2-3; 7 bases are shared with TRBD2. The V and J ends lost 3 bases and 1 base, in that order; junction bases with no gene match: 4. Germline CDR1 is GTSNPN and CDR2 is SVGIG (reference sequence). The CDR3 is 14 amino acids. The CDR3 coding sequence is TGTGCCTGGAGCCCTGGACTAGGCACAGATACGCAGTATTTT. This codes for CAWSPGLGTDTQYF. Complete variable domain (other parts from reference TRBV30 and TRBJ2-3): SQTIHQWPATLVQPVGSPLSLECTVEGTSNPNLYWYRQAAGRGLQLLFYSVGIGQISSEVPQNLSASRPQDRQFILSSKKLLLSDSGFYLCAWSPGLGTDTQYFGPGTRLTVL.

The chain carries TRBV28 and TRBJ1-6; no reliable D call. CDR1 MDHEN and CDR2 SYDVKM come from the germline V gene. The V end was cut by 9 bases, the J end by 7 bases, with 10 bases between. This CDR3 contains 12 residues. The CDR3 bases are TGTGCCAGTGGACGGGAAAATTCACCCCTCCACTTT. Protein sequence: CASGRENSPLHF.